This T cell receptor beta chain was identified during a study of radiotherapy plus CTLA-4 blockade in lung cancer. About the research overall: Across the patients, objective responses occurred in approximately 20%, and disease control in approximately 30%.

The germline V and J ends were trimmed by 4 bases and 5 bases, with 13 bases remaining between them. CDR3 length: 14 amino acids. Germline loops: CDR1 SGDLS, CDR2 YYNGEE. Only in-frame clones appear in the TCRdb table, and some are missing; sequencing was by immunoSEQ multiplex PCR. The table has fewer than 95,000 clones, 83% seen once. Chemo-refractory metastatic non-small-cell lung cancer patients received focal radiation with ipilimumab CTLA-4 blockade. Study-level results: Among blood TCR repertoires after radiotherapy plus ipilimumab, tumor-derived clones expanded.

Notes on this clone: What it binds is unknown.

The gene calls are TRBV9 and TRBJ1-5, with a weak D call TRBD1 (5 bases). The receptor was derived from a human donor with non-small cell lung cancer who had stable disease on radiotherapy plus ipilimumab. Here the sequenced sample was peripheral blood, taken from a patient treated with radiotherapy plus ipilimumab. The CDR3 region has the DNA TGTGCCAGCAGCCCAGAGGTAGGGGATCAGCCCCAGCATTTT. It encodes CASSPEVGDQPQHF.